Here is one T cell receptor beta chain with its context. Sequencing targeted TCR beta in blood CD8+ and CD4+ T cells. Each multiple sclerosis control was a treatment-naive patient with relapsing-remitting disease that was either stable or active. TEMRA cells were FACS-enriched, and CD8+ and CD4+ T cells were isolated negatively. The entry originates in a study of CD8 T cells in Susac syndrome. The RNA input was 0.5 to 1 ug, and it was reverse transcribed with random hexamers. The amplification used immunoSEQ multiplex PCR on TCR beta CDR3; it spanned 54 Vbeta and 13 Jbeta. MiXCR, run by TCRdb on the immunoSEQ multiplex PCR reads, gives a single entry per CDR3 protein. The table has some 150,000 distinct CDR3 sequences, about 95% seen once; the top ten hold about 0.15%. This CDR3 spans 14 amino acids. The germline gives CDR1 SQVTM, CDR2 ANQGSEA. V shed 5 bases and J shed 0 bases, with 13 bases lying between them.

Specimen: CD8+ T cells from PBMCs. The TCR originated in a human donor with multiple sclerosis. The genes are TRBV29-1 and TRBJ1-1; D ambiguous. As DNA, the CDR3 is TGCAGCGTTAGCAGGCAACCCCTGAACACTGAAGCTTTCTTT. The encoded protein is CSVSRQPLNTEAFF.